The T cell receptor beta chain described here comes from a study of cytomegalovirus exposure and HLA in healthy donors. Background on the study: As an earlier analysis found, about 200 million T cells yielded over 95 million unique TCR beta sequences. Study-wide findings and caveats: Previously analyzed data showed that most TCR beta V segments were productive at a frequency of about 87% or about 30%.

Germline lookup yields CDR1 SGHRS and CDR2 YFSETQ. The germline V and J ends were trimmed by 2 bases and 1 base, with 9 bases remaining between them. There are 14 residues in the CDR3. PCR was performed using 60 Vbeta and 13 Jbeta primers. Libraries were prepared by immunoSEQ multiplex PCR; TCRdb keeps only in-frame clonotypes and omits some of them. The data show 120,000 or so clones, about a sixth seen once. This clone occurred a few times. Its specificity is unknown. The chain carries TRBV5-1 and TRBJ1-1; a weak D match, TRBD1 (6 bases). Sequencing input: PBMCs. This clonotype was sampled from a female donor in good health and CMV-seropositive. CDR3 sequence (DNA): TGCGCCAGCAGCTTAGGACAGAAGAACACTGAAGCTTTCTTT. It yields the protein CASSLGQKNTEAFF.